This passage covers 22 T cell receptor beta chains from one sample sequenced in a study of CD8 T cells in ankylosing spondylitis listed by TCRdb under 2017. The method was 5' RACE. Sequencing was carried out with an Illumina HiSeq 2500. The raw public data were reprocessed by TCRdb itself: fastp quality trimming at Q25, MiXCR clonotype calling, in-frame beta chains only. Rows are combined by CDR3 protein, so each entry shows the most common genes and DNA. The sample table lists approximately 88,000 distinct CDR3 sequences, around 9.4% of them with a count of one. The ten largest clones take up 4.5% to 5.5% of the sample. The sequenced sample consisted of blood, either unsorted or a sorted T cell fraction (not recorded which). The receptors originated from a male donor with ankylosing spondylitis or in good health (not recorded which).

The genes are TRBV19 and TRBJ1-2; 7 bases agree with TRBD1. This CDR3 region has 16 residues. CDR1 LNHDA and CDR2 SQIVND come from the germline V gene (reference sequence). Trimming took 1 base from V and 2 from J; bases not matched to a gene: 7. The CDR3 DNA sequence: TGTGCCAGTAGTATAGGGCGGACAGGAGAAAACTATGGCTACACCTTC. Translating it yields CASSIGRTGENYGYTF. Drawing the rest from reference TRBV19 and TRBJ1-2, the complete variable domain is DGGITQSPKYLFRKEGQNVTLSCEQNLNHDAMYWYRQDPGQGLRLIYYSQIVNDFQKGDIAEGYSVSREKKESFPLTVTSAQKNPTAFYLCASSIGRTGENYGYTFGSGTRLTVV.

Note on this clonotype: With a much larger clone just one base away, this may be a read error. The chain is built from TRBV7-2 and TRBJ1-5; weak D call: TRBD1 (5 bases). Germline V lookup: CDR1 SGHTA, CDR2 FQGNSA. The CDR3 has 15 amino acids. The CDR3 nucleotides are TGTGCCAGCAGCTTAGTCCGGGACGGTAATCAGGCCCAGCATTTT. Translating it yields CASSLVRDGNQAQHF.

V usage is TRBV4-2 and J usage is TRBJ1-2; D is unresolved. Deletions cut 7 bases from V and 4 bases from J, with 10 bases between. The CDR3 extends over 12 amino acids. CDR1 and CDR2 (germline): LGHNA, YNFKEQ. The CDR3 here is CASTPGGYGYTF. DNA of the CDR3: TGTGCCAGCACCCCCGGCGGCTATGGCTACACCTTC.

This clonotype showed up many times. This chain links TRBV20-1 with TRBJ2-1; D assignment may be TRBD1 or TRBD2 (6 bases each). Deletions cut 1 base from V and 6 bases from J, with 16 bases between. The CDR3 extends over 15 amino acids. CDR1 is DFQATT and CDR2 is SNEGSKA in the germline V gene (reference sequence). CDR3 residues: CSARAGARVVNEQFF. The DNA of the CDR3 is TGCAGTGCTAGAGCGGGGGCTAGAGTCGTCAATGAGCAGTTCTTC.

The rearrangement joins TRBV7-2 to TRBJ2-1; 10 nucleotides line up with TRBD2. Germline trimming cut 7 bases from V and 8 bases from J; bases unmatched to any gene: 14. The CDR3 is made up of 16 amino acids. Germline V gene lookup returns CDR1 SGHTA and CDR2 FQGNSA. In DNA form, the CDR3 reads TGTGCCAGCACTGGGAGGGGTAGCGGGGGGTTGGATGAGCAGTTCTTC. Protein product: CASTGRGSGGLDEQFF.

This clonotype appeared a few times. This rearrangement joins TRBV15 to TRBJ2-1, with 9 positions matching TRBD2. There are 14 residues in the CDR3. The V gene end was trimmed by 1 base and the J gene end by 6 bases; junction bases not matched to a gene: 1. Germline assignment: CDR1 LNHNV and CDR2 YYDKDF (reference sequence). The CDR3 sequence: CATSRGAGGNEQFF. The CDR3 bases are TGTGCCACCAGCAGAGGAGCGGGGGGCAATGAGCAGTTCTTC.

V usage is TRBV28 and J usage is TRBJ1-1, with a tentative D call TRBD1 (6 bases). This CDR3 has 15 amino acids. The germline V gene has CDR1 MDHEN and CDR2 SYDVKM. V was trimmed by 5 bases and J by 4 bases, leaving 17 bases between them. CDR3 in amino acids: CASSDTGRGSTEAFF. CDR3 sequence (DNA): TGTGCCAGCAGTGATACAGGGCGTGGGAGCACTGAAGCTTTCTTT. The full variable domain, rest sourced from reference TRBV28 and TRBJ1-1, is DVKVTQSSRYLVKRTGEKVFLECVQDMDHENMFWYRQDPGLGLRLIYFSYDVKMKEKGDIPEGYSVSREKKERFSLILESASTNQTSMYLCASSDTGRGSTEAFFGQGTRLTVV.

This clonotype was seen many times. The chain has TRBV5-1 and TRBJ2-5; D might be TRBD2 (5 bases). Trimming shortened V by 7 bases and J by 4 bases, and 11 bases separated the two germline ends. The germline gives CDR1 SGHRS, CDR2 YFSETQ. This CDR3 spans 12 amino acids. The CDR3 protein is CASSAGGETQYF. DNA for the CDR3: TGCGCCAGCTCGGCAGGAGGAGAGACCCAGTACTTC.

The chain carries TRBV11-2 and TRBJ2-2; D tentatively reads TRBD1 or TRBD2 (6 bases each). Between the trimmed V and J ends, which lost 2 bases and 4 bases, there was a span of 14 bases. The CDR3 has 16 amino acids. CDR1 and CDR2 from the germline V gene are SGHAT and FQNNGV. CDR3 loop: CASSLRGAPPTGELFF. The CDR3 DNA reads as TGTGCCAGCAGCTTAAGGGGGGCCCCCCCCACCGGGGAGCTGTTTTTT.

This clonotype was recorded at least ten times. The chain combines TRBV20-1 with TRBJ1-1; D remains unclear. V lost 5 bases and J lost 6, with 16 bases in between. The CDR3 is 13 residues long. The germline gives CDR1 DFQATT, CDR2 SNEGSKA (reference sequence). The CDR3 protein is CSAPRVVLAEAFF. The DNA of the CDR3 is TGCAGTGCTCCTCGCGTCGTATTAGCTGAAGCTTTCTTT.

This clonotype was recorded at least ten times. This chain connects TRBV5-1 to TRBJ1-4; possibly TRBD1 for D (6 bases). Germline V lookup: CDR1 SGHRS, CDR2 YFSETQ. Trimming removed 1 base at V and 4 bases at J, with 11 bases between. The CDR3 runs to 15 residues. The chain's CDR3 is CASSLMDSLNEKLFF. The CDR3 bases are TGCGCCAGCAGCTTGATGGACAGCCTTAATGAAAAACTGTTTTTT.

This clonotype was counted many times. The V and J genes are TRBV20-1 and TRBJ1-1; D is ambiguous. V was shortened by 6 bases and J by 2 bases, with 10 bases between the two germline ends. CDR1 and CDR2 from the germline V gene are DFQATT and SNEGSKA (reference sequence). The CDR3 is 12 amino acids. CDR3 amino acids: CSARRINTEAFF. CDR3 coding DNA: TGCAGTGCGCGGCGGATCAACACTGAAGCTTTCTTT.

Concerning this clonotype itself: This could be a read error, since a much larger clone is one nucleotide away. The gene calls are TRBV7-3 and TRBJ1-1; tentatively, D is TRBD1 (5 bases). There are 14 residues in the CDR3. Germline V lookup: CDR1 SGHTA, CDR2 FQGTGA. The CDR3 region has the DNA TGTGTCAGCAGCACCCAGGGTGTCAACACTGAAGCTTTCTTT. Its translation is CVSSTQGVNTEAFF.

The rearrangement uses TRBV12-3 or TRBV12-4 and TRBJ2-1; 7 nucleotides line up with TRBD2. This CDR3 spans 14 amino acids. The trim removed 4 bases at V and 8 bases at J, leaving 8 bases unmatched. CDR3 nucleotides: TGTGCCAGCAGTTGGGCGGGGGAGCTCGATGAGCAGTTCTTC. This codes for CASSWAGELDEQFF.

The chain carries TRBV5-1 and TRBJ1-1; 11 bases line up with TRBD1. V dropped 5 bases and J dropped 6; count of bases not matched to a gene: 3. CDR3 length: 13 residues. Germline values: CDR1 SGHRS, CDR2 YFSETQ. The CDR3 sequence is CASRPDRGPEAFF. CDR3 nucleotide sequence: TGCGCCAGCAGACCGGACAGGGGGCCTGAAGCTTTCTTT.

This clonotype was recorded many times. This chain joins TRBV28 and TRBJ2-3; the D is unclear. The CDR3 runs 21 residues. Germline CDR1 and CDR2: MDHEN and SYDVKM. Trimming stripped 3 bases from V and 5 bases from J, with 33 bases between. CDR3 protein: CASSFYFHPAILEKMEDTQYF. The CDR3 nucleotides read TGTGCCAGCAGTTTTTACTTCCATCCGGCGATACTCGAGAAAATGGAAGATACGCAGTATTTT.

This clonotype was counted at least ten times. This chain uses TRBV12-3 or TRBV12-4 with TRBJ2-2; a weak D match, TRBD2 (5 bases). V lost 5 bases to trimming and J lost 3 bases, with 16 bases between them. The CDR3 has 16 residues. CDR3 loop: CASSPSEGWDTGELFF. CDR3 sequence (DNA): TGTGCCAGCAGTCCCTCCGAGGGATGGGACACCGGGGAGCTGTTTTTT.

The V and J genes are TRBV11-1 and TRBJ2-2, with 12 nucleotides matching TRBD2. The CDR3 is made up of 22 amino acids. Germline-derived CDR1 and CDR2 are SGHAT and FQDESV (reference sequence). The trim removed 0 bases at V and 3 bases at J, leaving 17 bases unmatched. The CDR3 loop is CASSLAKNPLAGGPRDTGELFF. CDR3 in DNA: TGTGCCAGCAGCTTAGCGAAAAACCCACTAGCGGGGGGCCCCCGAGACACCGGGGAGCTGTTTTTT.

This clonotype has just a few counts. The chain recombines TRBV5-5 with TRBJ1-1; possibly TRBD1 for D (5 bases). The CDR3 consists of 14 residues. Trimming cost V 1 base and J 1 base, with 8 bases left between them. CDR1 and CDR2 from the germline V gene are SGHKS and YYEKEE (reference sequence). CDR3 nucleotides: TGTGCCAGCAGCTTGAGGGGCGCGAACACTGAAGCTTTCTTT. Amino acid sequence: CASSLRGANTEAFF. The full variable domain, with the rest looked up from reference TRBV5-5 and TRBJ1-1, is DAGVTQSPTHLIKTRGQQVTLRCSPISGHKSVSWYQQVLGQGPQFIFQYYEKEERGRGNFPDRFSARQFPNYSSELNVNALLLGDSALYLCASSLRGANTEAFFGQGTRLTVV.

This clonotype appeared many times. This chain connects TRBV12-3 or TRBV12-4 to TRBJ2-3; D remains unclear. The germline V and J ends were trimmed by 3 bases and 2 bases, with 12 bases remaining between them. This CDR3 spans 15 amino acids. The DNA for the CDR3 is TGTGCCAGCAGTTTCTTCGGGCAGGACACAGATACGCAGTATTTT. This encodes CASSFFGQDTDTQYF.

As for this clonotype: Compared with germline, one end of the junction differs, possibly owing to a read error. The chain combines TRBV19 with TRBJ1-1; D is undetermined. From germline, CDR1 is LNHDA and CDR2 SQIVND (reference sequence). The CDR3 totals 14 residues. The CDR3 sequence is CASIRTDQYTGAFF. CDR3 DNA sequence: TGTGCCAGTATTCGAACGGACCAATATACTGGAGCTTTCTTT.

As to this clonotype: This may be a read error: a much more frequent sequence differs by one nucleotide. The chain joins TRBV28 to TRBJ2-7, with TRBD1 as a possible D gene (6 bases). Trimming took off 6 bases at V and 2 bases at J, with 17 bases between the two ends. Looked up from germline, CDR1 is MDHEN and CDR2 is SYDVKM. This CDR3 is built from 15 residues. The CDR3 sequence is CASRSRAGVTYEQYF. The CDR3 coding sequence is TGTGCCAGCAGGTCTCGGGCAGGGGTAACCTACGAGCAGTACTTC.